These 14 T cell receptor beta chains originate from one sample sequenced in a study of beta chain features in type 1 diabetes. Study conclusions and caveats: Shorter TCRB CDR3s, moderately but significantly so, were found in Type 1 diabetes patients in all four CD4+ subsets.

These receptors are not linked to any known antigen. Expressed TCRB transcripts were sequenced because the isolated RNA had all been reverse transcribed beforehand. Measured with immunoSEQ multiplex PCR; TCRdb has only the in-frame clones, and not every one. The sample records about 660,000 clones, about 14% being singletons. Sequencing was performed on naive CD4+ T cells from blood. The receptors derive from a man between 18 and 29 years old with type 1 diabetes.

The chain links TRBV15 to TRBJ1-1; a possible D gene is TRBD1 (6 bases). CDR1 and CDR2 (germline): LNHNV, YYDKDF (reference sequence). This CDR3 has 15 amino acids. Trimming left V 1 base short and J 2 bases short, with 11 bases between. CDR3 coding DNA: TGTGCCACCAGCAGAGCGGGGGGCGGAAACACTGAAGCTTTCTTT. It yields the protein CATSRAGGGNTEAFF.

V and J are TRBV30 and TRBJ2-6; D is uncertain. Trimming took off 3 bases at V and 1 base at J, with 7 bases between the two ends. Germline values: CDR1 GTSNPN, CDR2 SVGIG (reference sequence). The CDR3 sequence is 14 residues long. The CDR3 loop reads CAWRDGSGANVLTF. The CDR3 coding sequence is TGTGCCTGGAGAGATGGGTCTGGGGCCAACGTCCTGACTTTC.

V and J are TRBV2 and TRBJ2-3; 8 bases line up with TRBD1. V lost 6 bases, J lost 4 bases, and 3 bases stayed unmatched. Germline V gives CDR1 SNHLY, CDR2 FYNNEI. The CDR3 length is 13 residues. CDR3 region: CASSPRGPDTQYF. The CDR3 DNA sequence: TGTGCCAGCAGCCCCAGGGGGCCAGATACGCAGTATTTT. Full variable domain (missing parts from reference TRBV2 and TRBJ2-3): EPEVTQTPSHQVTQMGQEVILRCVPISNHLYFYWYRQILGQKVEFLVSFYNNEISEKSEIFDDQFSVERPDGSNFTLKIRSTKLEDSAMYFCASSPRGPDTQYFGPGTRLTVL.

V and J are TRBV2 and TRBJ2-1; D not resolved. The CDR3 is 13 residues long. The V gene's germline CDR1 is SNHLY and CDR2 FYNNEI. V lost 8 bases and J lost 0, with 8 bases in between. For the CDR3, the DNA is TGTGCCAGCTTGTCTAGCTCCTACAATGAGCAGTTCTTC. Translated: CASLSSSYNEQFF.

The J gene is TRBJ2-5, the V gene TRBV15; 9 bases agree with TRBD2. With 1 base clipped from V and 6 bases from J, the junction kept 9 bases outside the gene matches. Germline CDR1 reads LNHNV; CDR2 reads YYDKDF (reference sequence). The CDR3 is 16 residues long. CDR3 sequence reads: CATSRGPDSGSQTQYF. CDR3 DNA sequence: TGTGCCACCAGCAGAGGCCCAGATAGCGGGAGCCAGACCCAGTACTTC.

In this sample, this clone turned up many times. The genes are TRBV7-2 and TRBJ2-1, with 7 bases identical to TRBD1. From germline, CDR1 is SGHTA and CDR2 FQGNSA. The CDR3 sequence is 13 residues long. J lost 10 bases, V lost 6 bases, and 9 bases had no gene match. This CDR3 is CASSPTGAAEQFF. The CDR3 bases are TGTGCCAGCAGTCCTACAGGGGCCGCAGAGCAGTTCTTC.

CDR3 residues: CASSQDQAGNTIYF. DNA for the CDR3: TGCGCCAGCAGCCAAGATCAGGCTGGAAACACCATATATTTT. The chain recombines TRBV4-3 with TRBJ1-3; D ambiguous. The CDR3 spans 14 residues. CDR1 and CDR2 from the germline V gene are LGHNA and YSLEER. V was cut by 0 bases and J by 2 bases, with 5 bases left in between.

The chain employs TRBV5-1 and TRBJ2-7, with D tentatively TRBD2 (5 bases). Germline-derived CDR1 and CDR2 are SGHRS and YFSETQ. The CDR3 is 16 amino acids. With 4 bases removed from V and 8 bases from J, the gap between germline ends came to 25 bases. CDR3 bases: TGCGCCAGCAGCAACGAGAGCGAGGGTATGGTCTCCAAGCAGTACTTC. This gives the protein CASSNESEGMVSKQYF.

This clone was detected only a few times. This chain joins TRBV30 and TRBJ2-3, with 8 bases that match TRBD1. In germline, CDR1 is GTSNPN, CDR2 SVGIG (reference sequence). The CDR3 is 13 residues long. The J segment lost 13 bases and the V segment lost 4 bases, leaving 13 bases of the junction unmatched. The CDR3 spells CAWTSAGTGSKYF. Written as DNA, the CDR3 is TGTGCCTGGACTTCCGCCGGGACAGGATCGAAGTATTTT. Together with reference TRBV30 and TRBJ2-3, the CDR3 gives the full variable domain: SQTIHQWPATLVQPVGSPLSLECTVEGTSNPNLYWYRQAAGRGLQLLFYSVGIGQISSEVPQNLSASRPQDRQFILSSKKLLLSDSGFYLCAWTSAGTGSKYFGPGTRLTVL.

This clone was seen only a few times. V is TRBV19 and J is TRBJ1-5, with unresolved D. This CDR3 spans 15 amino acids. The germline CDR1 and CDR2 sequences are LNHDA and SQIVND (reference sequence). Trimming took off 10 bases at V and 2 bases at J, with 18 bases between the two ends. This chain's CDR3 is CATLRLGFRNQPQHF. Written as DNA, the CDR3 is TGTGCCACTCTTAGGCTGGGATTTCGCAATCAGCCCCAGCATTTT.

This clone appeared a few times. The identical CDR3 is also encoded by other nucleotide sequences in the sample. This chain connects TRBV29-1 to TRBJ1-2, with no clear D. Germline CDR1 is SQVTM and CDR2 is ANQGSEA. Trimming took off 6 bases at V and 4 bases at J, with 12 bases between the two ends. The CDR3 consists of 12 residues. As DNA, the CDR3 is TGCAGCGTAAAAGACGGAACCTATGGCTACACCTTC. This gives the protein CSVKDGTYGYTF. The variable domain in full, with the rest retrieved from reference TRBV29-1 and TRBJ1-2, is SAVISQKPSRDICQRGTSLTIQCQVDSQVTMMFWYRQQPGQSLTLIATANQGSEATYESGFVIDKFPISRPNLTFSTLTVSNMSPEDSSIYLCSVKDGTYGYTFGSGTRLTVV.

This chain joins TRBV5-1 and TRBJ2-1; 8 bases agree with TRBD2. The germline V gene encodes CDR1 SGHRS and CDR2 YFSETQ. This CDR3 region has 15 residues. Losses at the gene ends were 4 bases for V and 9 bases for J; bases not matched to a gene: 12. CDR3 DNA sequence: TGCGCCAGCAGCCCAGGGACTAGGGGATCTGGTGAGCAGTTCTTC. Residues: CASSPGTRGSGEQFF.

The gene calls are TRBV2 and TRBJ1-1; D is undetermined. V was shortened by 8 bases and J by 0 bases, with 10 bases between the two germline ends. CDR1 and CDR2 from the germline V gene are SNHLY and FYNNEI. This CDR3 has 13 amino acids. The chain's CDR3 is CASGVTVNTEAFF. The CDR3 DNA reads TGTGCCAGCGGGGTCACGGTGAACACTGAAGCTTTCTTT. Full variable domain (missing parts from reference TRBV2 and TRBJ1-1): EPEVTQTPSHQVTQMGQEVILRCVPISNHLYFYWYRQILGQKVEFLVSFYNNEISEKSEIFDDQFSVERPDGSNFTLKIRSTKLEDSAMYFCASGVTVNTEAFFGQGTRLTVV.

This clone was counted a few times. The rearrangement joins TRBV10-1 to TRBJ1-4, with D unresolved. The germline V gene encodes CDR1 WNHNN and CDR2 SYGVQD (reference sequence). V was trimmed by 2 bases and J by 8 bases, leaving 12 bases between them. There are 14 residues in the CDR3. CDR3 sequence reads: CASSEVTQAEKLFF. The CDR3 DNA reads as TGCGCCAGCAGTGAGGTAACGCAGGCAGAAAAACTGTTTTTT.